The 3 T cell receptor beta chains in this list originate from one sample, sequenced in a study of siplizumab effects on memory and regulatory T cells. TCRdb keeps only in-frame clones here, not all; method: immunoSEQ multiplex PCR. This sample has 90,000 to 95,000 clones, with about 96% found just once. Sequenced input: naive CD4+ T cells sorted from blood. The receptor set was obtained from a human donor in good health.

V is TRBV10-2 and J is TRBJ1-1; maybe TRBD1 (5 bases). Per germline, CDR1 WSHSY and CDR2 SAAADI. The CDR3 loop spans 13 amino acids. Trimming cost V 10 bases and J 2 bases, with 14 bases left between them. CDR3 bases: TGCGCCATCATGGCAGGGTCAAACACTGAAGCTTTCTTT. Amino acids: CAIMAGSNTEAFF.

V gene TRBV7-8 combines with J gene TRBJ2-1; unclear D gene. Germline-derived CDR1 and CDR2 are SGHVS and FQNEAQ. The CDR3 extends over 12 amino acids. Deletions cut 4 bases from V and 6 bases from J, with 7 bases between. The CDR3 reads CASSSDVNEQFF. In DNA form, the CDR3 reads TGTGCCAGCAGCTCCGATGTCAATGAGCAGTTCTTC. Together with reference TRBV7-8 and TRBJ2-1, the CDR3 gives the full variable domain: GAGVSQSPRYKVAKRGQDVALRCDPISGHVSLFWYQQALGQGPEFLTYFQNEAQLDKSGLPSDRFFAERPEGSVSTLKIQRTQQEDSAVYLCASSSDVNEQFFGPGTRLTVL.

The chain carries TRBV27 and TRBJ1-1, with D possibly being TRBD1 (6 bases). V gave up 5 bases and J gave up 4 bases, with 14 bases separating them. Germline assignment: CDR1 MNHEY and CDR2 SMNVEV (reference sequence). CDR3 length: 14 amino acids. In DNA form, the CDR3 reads TGTGCCAGCAGTCTAAACAGGGTGGTCACTGAAGCTTTCTTT. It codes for CASSLNRVVTEAFF.